The 20 T cell receptor beta chains listed next were all sequenced from one sample in a study of early T cells in non-severe SARS-CoV-2 infection. TCRdb recomputed calls from the 5' RACE reads with MiXCR, one row per CDR3 protein. The sample has 70,000 to 95,000 distinct CDR3 sequences, approximately 10% seen once. Sequenced sample: whole blood. Receptors were obtained from an adult who was a healthcare worker with PCR-confirmed SARS-CoV-2 infection or an uninfected control (not recorded which).

This clonotype showed up many times. The gene calls are TRBV4-3 and TRBJ1-5, with a tentative D call TRBD1 (6 bases). The ends were cut back, 0 bases at V and 4 bases at J, with 10 bases in the middle. The CDR3 has 15 amino acids. The germline CDR1 and CDR2 sequences are LGHNA and YSLEER. The chain's CDR3 is CASSQERTENQPQHF. The DNA of the CDR3 is TGCGCCAGCAGCCAAGAAAGGACAGAAAATCAGCCCCAGCATTTT.

The sample holds many counts of this clonotype. The J gene is TRBJ2-3, the V gene TRBV9; 10 bases are a match to TRBD2. The CDR3 loop spans 16 amino acids. V was pared by 2 bases and J by 5 bases, with 8 bases of the junction left unmatched. In germline, CDR1 is SGDLS, CDR2 YYNGEE. This CDR3 is CASSVGSGGAGDTQYF. The CDR3 coding sequence is TGTGCCAGCAGCGTGGGCAGCGGGGGGGCTGGAGATACGCAGTATTTT. Complete variable domain (other parts from reference TRBV9 and TRBJ2-3): DSGVTQTPKHLITATGQRVTLRCSPRSGDLSVYWYQQSLDQGLQFLIQYYNGEERAKGNILERFSAQQFPDLHSELNLSSLELGDSALYFCASSVGSGGAGDTQYFGPGTRLTVL.

This clonotype showed up many times. The chain uses TRBV7-2 and TRBJ2-1, with a possible D match to TRBD2 (6 bases). V was trimmed by 2 bases and J by 6 bases, leaving 20 bases between them. CDR3 length equals 17 residues. Germline-derived CDR1 and CDR2 are SGHTA and FQGNSA. CDR3 residues: CASSLTSGVSMGNEQFF. The CDR3 DNA sequence: TGTGCCAGCAGCTTAACCTCGGGAGTCAGTATGGGCAATGAGCAGTTCTTC. The variable domain in full, with the rest retrieved from reference TRBV7-2 and TRBJ2-1, is GAGVSQSPSNKVTEKGKDVELRCDPISGHTALYWYRQSLGQGLEFLIYFQGNSAPDKSGLPSDRFSAERTGGSVSTLTIQRTQQEDSAVYLCASSLTSGVSMGNEQFFGPGTRLTVL.

The table lists this clonotype with many counts. The V and J genes are TRBV5-1 and TRBJ2-1; D gene unclear. CDR3 length: 16 residues. The V gene lost 2 bases and the J gene lost 4 bases, with 16 bases spanning the gap. Germline CDR1 and CDR2: SGHRS and YFSETQ. As DNA, the CDR3 is TGCGCCAGCAGCTTTGGGGTCTTAGGGTCTTACAATGAGCAGTTCTTC. Translation gives CASSFGVLGSYNEQFF.

This chain connects TRBV6-2 or TRBV6-3 to TRBJ2-3; D might be TRBD2 (6 bases). Trimming took off 2 bases at V and 0 bases at J, with 12 bases between the two ends. CDR1 is MNHEY, CDR2 SVGEGT, per germline. The CDR3 runs 16 residues. CDR3 DNA: TGTGCCAGCAGTTACCAGGTACTAGCTAGCACAGATACGCAGTATTTT. Translating it yields CASSYQVLASTDTQYF.

This clonotype has a count of ten or more. The genes are TRBV18 and TRBJ1-5; TRBD1 aligns across 10 bases. Germline trimming cut 5 bases from V and 4 bases from J; bases unmatched to any gene: 8. CDR3 length equals 16 residues. CDR1 and CDR2 (germline): KGHSH, LQKENI. Here the CDR3 reads CASSTTGGQGNQPQHF. The CDR3 region has the DNA TGTGCCAGCTCAACAACAGGGGGACAGGGGAATCAGCCCCAGCATTTT.

V gene TRBV29-1 combines with J gene TRBJ1-5, with D perhaps TRBD1 (5 bases). This CDR3 spans 13 amino acids. Trimming removed 6 bases from V and 2 bases from J, with 11 bases in between. Looked up from germline, CDR1 is SQVTM and CDR2 is ANQGSEA. The CDR3 sequence: CSVQQGGNQPQHF. The CDR3, as DNA: TGCAGCGTGCAGCAGGGTGGCAATCAGCCCCAGCATTTT.

This clonotype was recorded at least ten times. The chain combines TRBV7-2 with TRBJ2-1; 7 bases match TRBD1. CDR3 length: 16 amino acids. With 5 bases clipped from V and 3 bases from J, the junction kept 10 bases outside the gene matches. Germline V CDR1 and CDR2: SGHTA, FQGNSA. In DNA form, the CDR3 reads TGTGCCAGCAGCCATGGTGGGACAGCGTACTACAATGAGCAGTTCTTC. Protein: CASSHGGTAYYNEQFF.

V usage is TRBV7-6 and J usage is TRBJ1-4; 9 bases align to TRBD1. Trimming cost V 5 bases and J 8 bases; bases outside gene matches: 9. In germline, CDR1 is SGHVS, CDR2 FNYEAQ. There are 15 residues in the CDR3. This CDR3 is CASSKGQGSREKLFF. CDR3 in DNA: TGTGCCAGCAGCAAGGGACAGGGCTCGAGAGAAAAACTGTTTTTT.

The rearrangement uses TRBV7-9 and TRBJ1-2, with D perhaps TRBD1 (5 bases). Trimming removed 0 bases from V and 8 bases from J, with 7 bases in between. The CDR3 loop spans 12 amino acids. Germline V gene lookup returns CDR1 SEHNR and CDR2 FQNEAQ (reference sequence). CDR3 sequence: CASSLAGTGYTF. CDR3 DNA: TGTGCCAGCAGCTTAGCAGGGACCGGCTACACCTTC.

This clonotype occurred many times. This sequence joins TRBV5-1 and TRBJ2-7; 9 nucleotides line up with TRBD2. CDR1 SGHRS and CDR2 YFSETQ come from the germline V gene. CDR3 length: 14 residues. V was pared by 3 bases and J by 5 bases, with 6 bases of the junction left unmatched. The CDR3: CASSWGLATDEQYF. The CDR3 region has the DNA TGCGCCAGCAGCTGGGGACTAGCAACCGACGAGCAGTACTTC.

The sample holds many counts of this clonotype. V usage is TRBV3-1 and J usage is TRBJ2-2; D is unresolved. V lost 3 bases, J lost 5 bases, and 7 bases lay in between. Germline V CDR1 and CDR2: LGHDT, YNNKEL (reference sequence). This CDR3 comprises 13 residues. The CDR3 nucleotides read TGTGCCAGCAGCCACCGCCGTACCGGGGAGCTGTTTTTT. This sequence encodes CASSHRRTGELFF.

The V gene is TRBV20-1, the J gene TRBJ2-7; TRBD2 agrees at 8 bases. The CDR3 runs to 15 residues. The V and J ends lost 1 base and 4 bases, in that order; junction bases with no gene match: 9. Germline V gives CDR1 DFQATT, CDR2 SNEGSKA (reference sequence). CDR3 protein: CSARVGGGNPYEQYF. The CDR3 DNA reads TGCAGTGCTAGAGTCGGCGGGGGGAATCCGTACGAGCAGTACTTC.

CDR3 region: CASSVERISLYGYTF. DNA for the CDR3: TGCGCCAGCAGCGTCGAGCGAATCTCCCTCTATGGCTACACCTTC. This chain links TRBV5-1 with TRBJ1-2; D is unclear. The germline V gene has CDR1 SGHRS and CDR2 YFSETQ. The CDR3 contains 15 residues. The V gene lost 4 bases and the J gene lost 4 bases, with 17 bases spanning the gap.

This clonotype was seen more than once but under ten times. CDR3 sequence: CSVVAQMNTEAFF. CDR3 DNA sequence: TGCAGCGTTGTCGCCCAGATGAACACTGAAGCTTTCTTT. The chain carries TRBV29-1 and TRBJ1-1; D gene unclear. CDR3 size: 13 residues. Per the germline V gene, CDR1 is SQVTM and CDR2 is ANQGSEA. V was clipped by 4 bases and J by 0 bases, with 9 bases between them.

The V gene is TRBV29-1, the J gene TRBJ2-7; a weak D match, TRBD1 (5 bases). Trimming removed 0 bases from V and 0 bases from J, with 15 bases in between. CDR1 and CDR2 (germline): SQVTM, ANQGSEA. The CDR3 runs 16 residues. CDR3 protein: CSVEDVGAGLSYEQYF. The CDR3 DNA sequence: TGCAGCGTTGAAGATGTTGGGGCAGGGCTCTCCTACGAGCAGTACTTC.

This clonotype was counted a few times. This chain joins TRBV6-1 and TRBJ1-1, with no clear D. This CDR3 has 15 amino acids. Trimming removed 0 bases from V and 0 bases from J, with 8 bases in between. CDR1 and CDR2 (germline): MNHNS, SASEGT. CDR3 residues: CASSEARVLNTEAFF. For the CDR3, the DNA is TGTGCCAGCAGTGAAGCGCGGGTCCTGAACACTGAAGCTTTCTTT.

This clonotype was picked up a small number of times. This chain uses TRBV11-2 with TRBJ2-5; D might be TRBD1 (6 bases). The CDR3 sequence is 14 residues long. Germline V gives CDR1 SGHAT, CDR2 FQNNGV. V was pared by 5 bases and J by 0 bases, with 10 bases between. CDR3 sequence: CASSQTGNQETQYF. The CDR3 DNA is TGTGCCAGCAGCCAAACAGGGAACCAAGAGACCCAGTACTTC.

By sample fraction, this clonotype is medium-sized. The rearrangement joins TRBV27 to TRBJ2-3; D is unclear. Between the trimmed V and J ends, which lost 0 bases and 2 bases, there was a span of 9 bases. This CDR3 has 15 residues. CDR1 MNHEY and CDR2 SMNVEV come from the germline V gene (reference sequence). CDR3 nucleotide sequence: TGTGCCAGCAGTTTATCCCTACCTTACACAGATACGCAGTATTTT. It encodes CASSLSLPYTDTQYF.

Ten or more counts support this clonotype. The V and J genes are TRBV5-1 and TRBJ2-5, with TRBD2 matching 13 bases. CDR1 and CDR2 from the germline V gene are SGHRS and YFSETQ. The length of the CDR3 is 18 residues. The V and J ends lost 0 bases and 1 base, in that order; junction bases with no gene match: 6. CDR3 sequence: CASSLASTSGGAQETQYF. CDR3 nucleotides: TGCGCCAGCAGCTTGGCCAGCACTAGCGGGGGGGCCCAAGAGACCCAGTACTTC.